This T cell receptor beta chain is drawn from a study of OX40 agonist ivuxolimab in advanced cancers. In the study overall: Hepatocellular carcinoma, melanoma, renal cell or head and neck cancer was diagnosed in the dose-escalation patients.

The germline CDR1 and CDR2 sequences are SGHAT and FQNNGV. Trimming removed 0 bases from V and 4 bases from J, with 4 bases in between. CDR3 length equals 12 residues. Sequencing was performed with immunoSEQ multiplex PCR; in TCRdb, only in-frame clones are kept and a portion is missing. Among 50,000 to 65,000 clones listed, about 89% were seen once. This receptor was obtained from an adult with an advanced solid tumor such as melanoma, head and neck, liver or kidney cancer. The sample in question was CD4+ or CD8+ T cells sorted from blood, obtained in a trial of the OX40 agonist ivuxolimab. V and J are TRBV11-2 and TRBJ2-7; the D is unclear. CDR3 DNA sequence: TGTGCCAGCAGCTTAGACAGATACGAGCAGTACTTC. Its translation is CASSLDRYEQYF.